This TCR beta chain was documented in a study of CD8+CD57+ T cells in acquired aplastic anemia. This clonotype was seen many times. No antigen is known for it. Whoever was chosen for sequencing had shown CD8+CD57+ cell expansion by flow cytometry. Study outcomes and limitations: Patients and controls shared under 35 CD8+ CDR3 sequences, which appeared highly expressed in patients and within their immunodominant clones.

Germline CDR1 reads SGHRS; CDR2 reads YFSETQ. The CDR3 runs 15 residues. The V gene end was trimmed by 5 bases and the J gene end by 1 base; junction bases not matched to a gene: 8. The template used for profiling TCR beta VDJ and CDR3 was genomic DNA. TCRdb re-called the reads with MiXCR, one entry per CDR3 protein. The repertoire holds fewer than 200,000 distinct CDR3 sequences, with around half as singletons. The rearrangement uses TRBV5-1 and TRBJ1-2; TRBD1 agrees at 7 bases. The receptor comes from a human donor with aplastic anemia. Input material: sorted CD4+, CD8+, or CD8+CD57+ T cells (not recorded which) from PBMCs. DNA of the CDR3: TGCGCCAGCAGGCAGGACAGGACCTTTAACTATGGCTACACCTTC. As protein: CASRQDRTFNYGYTF.